These 20 T cell receptor beta chains were all obtained from the same sample, sequenced in a study of blood T cell repertoires in COVID-19. The data were produced by immunoSEQ multiplex PCR, yet TCRdb's version contains in-frame clones alone and is incomplete. The sample lists around 330,000 clones; 87% were seen once. Material: PBMCs or T cells enriched from blood (not recorded which). Receptors were obtained from a woman under 30 who had recovered from COVID-19.

The rearrangement links TRBV7-8 to TRBJ1-2; 12 nucleotides agree with TRBD1. Germline V lookup: CDR1 SGHVS, CDR2 FQNEAQ. Losses at the gene ends were 4 bases for V and 7 bases for J; bases not matched to a gene: 4. This CDR3 has 14 residues. CDR3 DNA: TGTGCCAGCAGCTGGGGACAGGGGGCTTTTGGCTACACCTTC. It translates to CASSWGQGAFGYTF.

The CDR3, as DNA: TGTGCCAGCAGCAAAAGGGACTGCCGGGAGGTCTACAATGAGCAGTTCTTC. This translates into CASSKRDCREVYNEQFF. The V and J genes are TRBV21-1 and TRBJ2-1; TRBD2 is the table's D call and was not checked against the DNA. TRBV21-1 is flagged as a pseudogene. This CDR3 region has 17 residues.

The chain joins TRBV11-3 to TRBJ2-7, with 14 nucleotides matching TRBD2. This CDR3 is built from 15 residues. The germline V gene encodes CDR1 SGHNT and CDR2 YENEEA. V lost 5 bases and J lost 6; bases outside the gene matches: 6. CDR3 nucleotide sequence: TGTGCCAGCAGCCCTGGACTAGCGGGAGGAATCGAGCAGTACTTC. Translating it yields CASSPGLAGGIEQYF.

The chain couples TRBV9 to TRBJ2-3, with a possible D match to TRBD2 (6 bases). Trimming pared 4 bases from V and 6 bases from J, leaving 6 bases between. The CDR3 length is 11 residues. The germline gives CDR1 SGDLS, CDR2 YYNGEE. DNA for the CDR3: TGTGCCAGCAGCACTAGCGATACGCAGTATTTT. It is translated as CASSTSDTQYF.

The CDR3 spells CASSFILSSNYGYTF. The DNA for the CDR3 is TGTGCCAGCAGCTTTATCCTTTCTTCTAACTATGGCTACACCTTC. The chain couples TRBV5-6 to TRBJ1-2; D not resolved. Trimming cost V 2 bases and J 0 bases, with 11 bases left between them. Germline V CDR1 and CDR2: SGHDT, YYEEEE. The CDR3 totals 15 residues.

The J gene is TRBJ2-3, the V gene TRBV24-1; D is possibly TRBD2 (6 bases). This CDR3 has 16 residues. CDR1 and CDR2 from the germline V gene are KGHDR and SFDVKD. V was pared by 3 bases and J by 2 bases, with 14 bases between. The CDR3 nucleotides are TGTGCCACCAGTGATCAAAAGCGGGTAGACACAGATACGCAGTATTTT. Translating gives CATSDQKRVDTDTQYF.

A remark on this clone: At one end the junction does not follow the germline gene, possibly because of a read error. This sequence joins TRBV18 and TRBJ1-6, with a weak D call TRBD1 (5 bases). The CDR3 loop spans 15 amino acids. The germline V gene has CDR1 KGHSH and CDR2 LQKENI. CDR3 sequence reads: CASSRGTRYDSPLHF. CDR3 in DNA: TGTGCCAGCTCACGAGGGACTCGCTATGATTCACCCCTCCACTTT. Drawing the rest from reference TRBV18 and TRBJ1-6, the complete variable domain is NAGVMQNPRHLVRRRGQEARLRCSPMKGHSHVYWYRQLPEEGLKFMVYLQKENIIDESGMPKERFSAEFPKEGPSILRIQQVVRGDSAAYFCASSRGTRYDSPLHFGNGTRLTVT.

This chain links TRBV6-5 with TRBJ1-2; TRBD1 agrees at 7 bases. This CDR3 comprises 14 residues. The V gene's germline CDR1 is MNHEY and CDR2 SVGAGI. The V gene end was trimmed by 8 bases and the J gene end by 0 bases; junction bases not matched to a gene: 6. The CDR3 loop is CASPRDSSNYGYTF. The DNA for the CDR3 is TGTGCCAGCCCCCGGGACAGCTCTAACTATGGCTACACCTTC.

The chain carries TRBV7-2 and TRBJ2-1; tentative D call: TRBD2 (5 bases). V lost 0 bases and J lost 4, with 10 bases in between. Per the germline V gene, CDR1 is SGHTA and CDR2 is FQGNSA. The CDR3 totals 15 residues. The CDR3, as DNA: TGTGCCAGCAGCTTAGCCGGGATTGTTTACAATGAGCAGTTCTTC. Translation: CASSLAGIVYNEQFF. Looking up the rest from reference TRBV7-2 and TRBJ2-1 gives the full variable domain: GAGVSQSPSNKVTEKGKDVELRCDPISGHTALYWYRQSLGQGLEFLIYFQGNSAPDKSGLPSDRFSAERTGGSVSTLTIQRTQQEDSAVYLCASSLAGIVYNEQFFGPGTRLTVL.

DNA of the CDR3: TGCGCCAGCAGCTTCGGACAGGCGACTAATTCACCCCTCCACTTT. Protein product: CASSFGQATNSPLHF. This chain uses TRBV5-1 with TRBJ1-6; 7 bases fit TRBD1. This CDR3 is 15 amino acids long. The V gene end was trimmed by 2 bases and the J gene end by 6 bases; junction bases not matched to a gene: 5. Germline V CDR1 and CDR2: SGHRS, YFSETQ.

The chain links TRBV5-1 to TRBJ1-1; tentative D call: TRBD1 (5 bases). Trimming left V 0 bases short and J 4 bases short, with 10 bases between. Germline V CDR1 and CDR2: SGHRS, YFSETQ. The CDR3 sequence is 14 residues long. In nucleotides, the CDR3 is TGCGCCAGCAGCTTGGCGGGGGTTGCCACTGAAGCTTTCTTT. Translated: CASSLAGVATEAFF.

The genes are TRBV28 and TRBJ1-1; D may be TRBD1 (5 bases). The CDR3 has 14 residues. Germline lookup yields CDR1 MDHEN and CDR2 SYDVKM. The V end lost 7 bases, the J end lost 4 bases, and 16 bases lay between the germline ends. The CDR3, as DNA: TGTGCCAGCACCACCCGGGGGTCGGGCACTGAAGCTTTCTTT. It yields the protein CASTTRGSGTEAFF.

The gene calls are TRBV6-5 and TRBJ1-1; 7 bases agree with TRBD1. CDR1 and CDR2 (germline): MNHEY, SVGAGI. V shed 7 bases and J 5 bases; nucleotides not matched to a gene: 13. The CDR3 is 15 amino acids. The CDR3 DNA reads as TGTGCCAGCATTTCGGGGGCAGGGGGAAGGACTGAAGCTTTCTTT. Translation gives CASISGAGGRTEAFF.

This sequence joins TRBV7-9 and TRBJ2-7; 10 nucleotides align to TRBD2. This CDR3 region has 19 residues. CDR1 is SEHNR and CDR2 is FQNEAQ in the germline V gene (reference sequence). J lost 4 bases, V lost 2 bases, and 17 bases had no gene match. CDR3 residues: CASSLPRLSGREKKYEQYF. CDR3 bases: TGTGCCAGCAGCTTACCACGGCTAAGCGGGAGGGAGAAAAAATACGAGCAGTACTTC.

V is TRBV29-1 and J is TRBJ2-7, with D possibly TRBD2 on 5 matching bases. The CDR3 contains 13 residues. The germline V gene has CDR1 SQVTM and CDR2 ANQGSEA. Trimming removed 4 bases at V and 4 bases at J, with 14 bases between. As DNA, the CDR3 is TGCAGCGTTGTAGGACTCGAGAAATACGAGCAGTACTTC. Its translation: CSVVGLEKYEQYF.

In this sample, this clone turned up once. The chain carries TRBV27 and TRBJ2-4; D is possibly TRBD2 (5 bases). This CDR3 is 15 amino acids long. The V and J ends lost 4 bases and 0 bases respectively, with 10 bases between them. Germline values: CDR1 MNHEY, CDR2 SMNVEV (reference sequence). The chain's CDR3 is CASSSGLLAKNIQYF. The CDR3 DNA reads as TGTGCCAGCAGTTCGGGGTTGCTAGCCAAAAACATTCAGTACTTC.

The CDR3 is CASSQWQGASAGANVLTF. As DNA, the CDR3 is TGTGCCAGCAGCCAATGGCAGGGGGCTTCTGCTGGGGCCAACGTCCTGACTTTC. The chain recombines TRBV3-1 (or the pseudogene TRBV3-2) with TRBJ2-6; 8 bases are shared with TRBD1. With V trimmed by 2 bases and J by 2 bases, 8 bases remained unmatched. Germline values: CDR1 LGHDT, CDR2 YNNKEL (reference sequence). The CDR3 sequence is 18 residues long.

There are many counts of this clone. The V and J genes are TRBV19 and TRBJ2-7; D may be TRBD2 (5 bases). Per germline, CDR1 LNHDA and CDR2 SQIVND (reference sequence). The germline V and J ends were trimmed by 7 bases and 3 bases, with 13 bases remaining between them. This CDR3 is built from 13 residues. The CDR3 sequence is CASKQTGIYEQYF. CDR3 nucleotides: TGTGCCAGTAAACAGACGGGGATCTACGAGCAGTACTTC.

The genes are TRBV28 and TRBJ2-1; the match to TRBD2 covers 11 bases. The CDR3 is made up of 17 amino acids. With 6 bases clipped from V and 2 bases from J, the junction kept 9 bases outside the gene matches. Germline CDR1 reads MDHEN; CDR2 reads SYDVKM. CDR3 amino acids: CASSSRFSGRAYNEQFF. The DNA for the CDR3 is TGTGCCAGCAGCTCCAGATTTAGCGGGAGGGCCTACAATGAGCAGTTCTTC.

The chain recombines TRBV28 with TRBJ1-6, with D tentatively TRBD1 (6 bases). The CDR3 runs 17 residues. Germline assignment: CDR1 MDHEN and CDR2 SYDVKM. V was trimmed by 3 bases and J by 8 bases, leaving 20 bases between them. The CDR3 here is CASSLVTTGFLDSPLHF. For the CDR3, the DNA is TGTGCCAGCAGTTTGGTTACAACAGGGTTTTTAGATTCACCCCTCCACTTT.